This TCR beta chain was sequenced for a study of blood T cell repertoires in COVID-19. Overall study: PBMCs, B-cell-depleted T cells, or T cells were the source of the cDNA or gDNA that made up the material.

Enrolled through a virtual design, the participants were between 18 and 89 years of age and came from 24 US areas. Donors were grouped by their self-reported clinical history. Sequencing was performed with immunoSEQ multiplex PCR; in TCRdb, only in-frame clones are kept and a portion is missing. The sample has 250,000 to 300,000 clones, approximately 91% seen once. This CDR3 has 19 amino acids. Material for sequencing was PBMCs or T cells enriched from blood (not recorded which). V and J are TRBV21-1 and TRBJ1-2. TRBV21-1 is assigned pseudogene status. This TCR derives from a woman in her forties with acute COVID-19. Here the CDR3 reads CASSKERVERWVERCGYTF. CDR3 DNA: TGTGCCAGCAGCAAAGAGAGGGTAGAAAGATGGGTCGAAAGATGCGGCTACACCTTC.